The 32 T cell receptor beta chains reported below all come from one sample, sequenced in a study of PD-1 blockade in classical Hodgkin lymphoma. TCRdb keeps only in-frame clones here, not all; method: immunoSEQ multiplex PCR. The sample holds some 100,000 clones, 92% seen once. In every patient, relapse followed autologous stem cell transplantation, while exposure to brentuximab vedotin differed. The source material was peripheral blood mononuclear cells (PBMCs), sampled at baseline. These receptors were taken from a human donor with classical Hodgkin lymphoma.

V is TRBV28 and J is TRBJ2-3; TRBD2 is a possible D gene (5 bases). Looked up from germline, CDR1 is MDHEN and CDR2 is SYDVKM. The CDR3 has 15 amino acids. Trimming left V 6 bases short and J 6 bases short, with 19 bases between. CDR3 bases: TGTGCCAGCAGAGGGCCGAGCGGTCACGATGATACGCAGTATTTT. Translated, it gives CASRGPSGHDDTQYF.

This clone was recorded once. V and J are TRBV7-9 and TRBJ2-3; 15 bases line up with TRBD2. The CDR3 has 17 amino acids. J lost 4 bases, V lost 5 bases, and 7 bases had no gene match. Germline values: CDR1 SEHNR, CDR2 FQNEAQ (reference sequence). The CDR3 region has the DNA TGTGCCAGCAGCCCCGGACTAGCGGGAGGGCCATCAGATACGCAGTATTTT. Residues: CASSPGLAGGPSDTQYF.

The chain couples TRBV12-5 to TRBJ2-3, with a weak D call TRBD2 (6 bases). CDR1 and CDR2 from the germline V gene are LGHNT and FRNRAP. This CDR3 spans 20 amino acids. Trimming left V 6 bases short and J 6 bases short, with 34 bases between. CDR3 in amino acids: CASGTGPGSGTWAAQDTQYF. The CDR3 coding sequence is TGTGCTAGTGGGACGGGCCCAGGCTCCGGGACTTGGGCCGCCCAGGATACGCAGTATTTT.

The rearrangement uses TRBV28 and TRBJ2-1; 12 bases map to TRBD2. The V segment lost 8 bases and the J segment 4 bases; nucleotides outside the gene matches: 9. Germline V lookup: CDR1 MDHEN, CDR2 SYDVKM. The CDR3 sequence is 16 residues long. As DNA, the CDR3 is TGTGCCAGCTGTTGGACTAGCGGGACTCTTTACAATGAGCAGTTCTTC. It yields the protein CASCWTSGTLYNEQFF.

The CDR3 loop reads CASSIWGMGQFF. The CDR3 bases are TGTGCCAGTAGTATCTGGGGGATGGGGCAGTTCTTC. The genes are TRBV19 and TRBJ2-1; possibly TRBD1 or TRBD2 for D (5 bases each). The CDR3 extends over 12 amino acids. Germline CDR1 and CDR2: LNHDA and SQIVND (reference sequence). Trimming pared 3 bases from V and 12 bases from J, leaving 12 bases between.

The chain couples TRBV27 to TRBJ1-2; D not certain. With 5 bases removed from V and 4 bases from J, the gap between germline ends came to 14 bases. The CDR3 covers 14 residues. Per germline, CDR1 MNHEY and CDR2 SMNVEV (reference sequence). CDR3 DNA: TGTGCCAGCAGTCCGGACGCGGGCTTCTATGGCTACACCTTC. Translating it yields CASSPDAGFYGYTF.

This clone has only one observation. This rearrangement joins TRBV28 to TRBJ2-7; 9 positions match TRBD1. The CDR3 totals 14 residues. CDR1 MDHEN and CDR2 SYDVKM come from the germline V gene. Unmatched junction bases numbered 11, after V lost 7 bases and J lost 7 bases. This CDR3 is CASIPGTGFREQYF. The CDR3 DNA sequence: TGTGCCAGCATTCCCGGGACAGGGTTTCGAGAGCAGTACTTC.

V gene TRBV30 combines with J gene TRBJ2-6, with a possible D match to TRBD1 (6 bases). CDR3 size: 17 residues. Germline CDR1 and CDR2: GTSNPN and SVGIG (reference sequence). V dropped 3 bases and J dropped 1 base, with 16 bases sitting between them. CDR3 in amino acids: CAWSEGTGYSGANVLTF. The CDR3 DNA is TGTGCCTGGAGCGAGGGAACAGGGTATTCTGGGGCCAACGTCCTGACTTTC.

This rearrangement joins TRBV11-2 to TRBJ2-3; D is ambiguous. Germline assignment: CDR1 SGHAT and CDR2 FQNNGV. The CDR3 runs 14 residues. V was clipped by 0 bases and J by 1 base, with 5 bases between them. CDR3 sequence reads: CASSLDRGTDTQYF. As DNA, the CDR3 is TGTGCCAGCAGCTTAGACCGGGGCACAGATACGCAGTATTTT.

The rearrangement uses TRBV30 and TRBJ2-5, with 11 bases fitting TRBD1. The CDR3 spans 15 residues. Losses at the gene ends were 7 bases for V and 4 bases for J; bases not matched to a gene: 11. Germline values: CDR1 GTSNPN, CDR2 SVGIG (reference sequence). In DNA, the CDR3 is TGTGCCTTTGATCCGGGACAGGGGGTTCCAGAGACCCAGTACTTC. It codes for CAFDPGQGVPETQYF. The full variable domain, with the rest looked up from reference TRBV30 and TRBJ2-5, is SQTIHQWPATLVQPVGSPLSLECTVEGTSNPNLYWYRQAAGRGLQLLFYSVGIGQISSEVPQNLSASRPQDRQFILSSKKLLLSDSGFYLCAFDPGQGVPETQYFGPGTRLLVL.

This clone was recorded a few times. The V call is TRBV5-5, the J call TRBJ1-5, with D unclear. From germline, CDR1 is SGHKS and CDR2 YYEKEE (reference sequence). V was cut by 1 base and J by 3 bases, with 2 bases left in between. This CDR3 comprises 12 residues. Here the CDR3 reads CASSLNNQPQHF. Here the CDR3 DNA reads TGTGCCAGCAGCTTGAACAATCAGCCCCAGCATTTT.

This clone occurred once. The chain carries TRBV28 and TRBJ2-7, with TRBD1 identical over 7 bases. V shed 7 bases, J shed 4 bases, and the junction held 16 bases outside the gene matches. CDR1 is MDHEN, CDR2 SYDVKM, per germline. There are 16 residues in the CDR3. The CDR3 reads CASTSGLDRRRYEQYF. The CDR3 coding sequence is TGTGCCAGCACTTCCGGGTTGGACAGGAGAAGATACGAGCAGTACTTC.

J is TRBJ2-3 and V is TRBV10-1; TRBD1 or TRBD2 may be the D gene (5 bases each). The CDR3 runs 16 residues. V was pared by 4 bases and J by 4 bases, with 18 bases between. The germline gives CDR1 WNHNN, CDR2 SYGVQD (reference sequence). CDR3 bases: TGCGCCAGCAGTGCCAGAGGGGTTTCTTCGGCAGATACGCAGTATTTT. This encodes CASSARGVSSADTQYF.

V and J are TRBV29-1 and TRBJ1-2, with D perhaps matching TRBD1 (5 bases). CDR3 length: 14 residues. Trimming took 6 bases from V and 3 from J, leaving 17 bases between them. Germline V gene data show CDR1 as SQVTM and CDR2 as ANQGSEA. As DNA, the CDR3 is TGCAGCGTAACAGGCCCCGGGCGGTACTATGGCTACACCTTC. As protein: CSVTGPGRYYGYTF.

The chain has TRBV27 and TRBJ1-5, with D unclear. V gave up 6 bases and J gave up 0 bases, with 6 bases separating them. Germline CDR1 and CDR2: MNHEY and SMNVEV (reference sequence). The CDR3 has 13 amino acids. The CDR3 sequence: CASSPHSNQPQHF. The CDR3 DNA reads as TGTGCCAGCAGCCCCCATAGCAATCAGCCCCAGCATTTT.

The chain joins TRBV4-2 to TRBJ2-7; possible D gene TRBD2, 6 bases. The CDR3 runs 16 residues. V lost 4 bases to trimming and J lost 2 bases, with 18 bases between them. CDR1 is LGHNA and CDR2 is YNFKEQ in the germline V gene. CDR3 protein: CASSLGPIREPYEQYF. The CDR3 DNA reads as TGTGCCAGCAGCCTGGGCCCGATACGGGAGCCCTACGAGCAGTACTTC.

The genes are TRBV10-3 and TRBJ1-2, with a possible D match to TRBD1 (5 bases). Trimming cost V 9 bases and J 4 bases, with 15 bases left between them. This CDR3 comprises 13 residues. Germline V CDR1 and CDR2: ENHRY, SYGVKD. Here the CDR3 reads CAITREGSYGYTF. CDR3 DNA sequence: TGTGCCATAACGAGGGAGGGGAGCTATGGCTACACCTTC.

This chain joins TRBV28 and TRBJ1-2, with 8 bases identical to TRBD1. Per the germline V gene, CDR1 is MDHEN and CDR2 is SYDVKM. J was trimmed by 8 bases and V by 1 base; bases with no gene match: 12. There are 16 residues in the CDR3. The CDR3 nucleotides are TGTGCCAGCAGTTTATCAGGACAGGGAATTAGTTGGGGCTACACCTTC. Its translation is CASSLSGQGISWGYTF.

This chain connects TRBV12-5 to TRBJ2-5; perhaps TRBD2 as D (5 bases). This CDR3 is built from 15 residues. Per germline, CDR1 LGHNT and CDR2 FRNRAP. V shed 3 bases and J shed 7 bases, with 18 bases lying between them. The CDR3 region has the DNA TGTGCTAGTGGTTTTACCCCGGGCCCCCGGGGGACCCAGTACTTC. Amino acid sequence: CASGFTPGPRGTQYF.

This chain joins TRBV5-1 and TRBJ2-1; 9 bases align to TRBD2. CDR1 is SGHRS, CDR2 YFSETQ, per germline. The CDR3 extends over 16 amino acids. V trimming: 0 bases; J trimming: 10 bases; junction bases outside the gene matches: 11. CDR3 nucleotide sequence: TGCGCCAGCAGCTTGGGGTTGCGGGAGGGGGTAAGCGAGCAGTTCTTC. Translating it yields CASSLGLREGVSEQFF.

The chain has TRBV5-8 and TRBJ2-3; TRBD2 aligns across 13 bases. Germline CDR1 reads SGHTS; CDR2 reads YDEGEE. There are 16 residues in the CDR3. Unmatched junction bases numbered 6, after V lost 4 bases and J lost 4 bases. The CDR3 bases are TGTGCCAGCAGCCGAGGACTAGCGGGAGTGTCAGATACGCAGTATTTT. Amino acids: CASSRGLAGVSDTQYF.

The rearrangement joins TRBV6-1 to TRBJ1-1; 7 nucleotides line up with TRBD1. Germline CDR1 MNHNS, CDR2 SASEGT. CDR3 length: 15 residues. Trimming took 6 bases from V and 1 from J; bases not matched to a gene: 8. CDR3 residues: CASRDQGGRNTEAFF. The CDR3 nucleotides read TGTGCCAGCAGGGACCAGGGGGGTAGGAACACTGAAGCTTTCTTT.

The chain employs TRBV27 and TRBJ1-1; D is unresolved. The CDR3 extends over 14 amino acids. Trimming stripped 5 bases from V and 0 bases from J, with 10 bases between. Germline V gene lookup returns CDR1 MNHEY and CDR2 SMNVEV (reference sequence). In nucleotides, the CDR3 is TGTGCCAGCAGTCCTGATGAGCTGAACACTGAAGCTTTCTTT. Amino acid sequence: CASSPDELNTEAFF.

The gene calls are TRBV28 and TRBJ2-7; 11 nucleotides line up with TRBD2. V lost 6 bases, J lost 0 bases, and 7 bases stayed unmatched. Germline V gene lookup returns CDR1 MDHEN and CDR2 SYDVKM. The CDR3 is 16 residues long. This CDR3 reads CASSFISGRDSYEQYF. CDR3 nucleotide sequence: TGTGCCAGCAGCTTTATTAGCGGGAGGGACTCCTACGAGCAGTACTTC.

This chain links TRBV5-6 with TRBJ2-3; TRBD2 matches at 14 bases. V lost 3 bases and J lost 4; bases outside the gene matches: 7. Germline CDR1 reads SGHDT; CDR2 reads YYEEEE. The CDR3 runs to 17 residues. The CDR3 bases are TGTGCCAGCAGCTACCGGACTAGCGGGAGGTTGGCAGATACGCAGTATTTT. Its translation: CASSYRTSGRLADTQYF.

The gene calls are TRBV5-8 and TRBJ1-4; 9 nucleotides agree with TRBD1. V was clipped by 4 bases and J by 8 bases; unmatched bases: 9. Per the germline V gene, CDR1 is SGHTS and CDR2 is YDEGEE. The CDR3 is 15 amino acids. In DNA form, the CDR3 reads TGTGCCAGCAGCGGGCCGGGACAGGGAGGAGAAAAACTGTTTTTT. Translating gives CASSGPGQGGEKLFF.

This clone showed up just a few times. The CDR3 coding sequence is TGTGCCAGCAGCCCCAGAGGGAGCACTGAAGCTTTCTTT. It yields the protein CASSPRGSTEAFF. The chain carries TRBV11-2 and TRBJ1-1; D remains ambiguous. Germline V gives CDR1 SGHAT, CDR2 FQNNGV. Trimming cost V 5 bases and J 4 bases, with 11 bases left between them. The CDR3 length is 13 residues.

The gene calls are TRBV13 and TRBJ2-1, with D tentatively TRBD1 or TRBD2 (5 bases each). Per the germline V gene, CDR1 is PRHDT and CDR2 is FYEKMQ (reference sequence). The CDR3 loop spans 15 amino acids. Trimming shortened V by 1 base and J by 6 bases, and 13 bases separated the two germline ends. CDR3 sequence reads: CASSLAGEGFNEQFF. CDR3 nucleotides: TGTGCCAGCAGCTTAGCCGGAGAGGGGTTCAATGAGCAGTTCTTC.

The chain recombines TRBV2 with TRBJ2-1; 9 bases are shared with TRBD2. The CDR3 has 17 residues. The ends lost 3 bases at V and 0 bases at J; junction bases unmatched: 6. Looked up from germline, CDR1 is SNHLY and CDR2 is FYNNEI. CDR3 coding DNA: TGTGCCAGCAGTGAGGGTAGTAGCGGGAGCTCCTACAATGAGCAGTTCTTC. This encodes CASSEGSSGSSYNEQFF.

The chain employs TRBV7-8 and TRBJ2-7, with a tentative D call TRBD1 (6 bases). Germline CDR1 and CDR2: SGHVS and FQNEAQ. This CDR3 has 12 amino acids. V shed 5 bases and J shed 3 bases, with 8 bases lying between them. The CDR3 nucleotides read TGTGCCAGCAGCACACAGGGCTACGAGCAGTACTTC. Translated: CASSTQGYEQYF.

The chain has TRBV28 and TRBJ2-7, with a possible D match to TRBD1 (6 bases). Germline CDR1 and CDR2: MDHEN and SYDVKM. The germline V and J ends were trimmed by 2 bases and 2 bases, with 16 bases remaining between them. This CDR3 comprises 16 residues. The CDR3 loop is CASSLPRGRSTYEQYF. The CDR3 bases are TGTGCCAGCAGTTTACCCAGGGGCAGGTCCACCTACGAGCAGTACTTC.

In its sample, this clone was seen a few times. The rearrangement uses TRBV2 and TRBJ2-7; D unresolved. The CDR3 sequence is 12 residues long. Germline values: CDR1 SNHLY, CDR2 FYNNEI. V lost 6 bases and J lost 6, with 12 bases in between. The CDR3 region has the DNA TGTGCCAGCAGCCAGAGTTTAGCCGAGCAGTACTTC. Its protein product is CASSQSLAEQYF. Full variable domain (missing parts from reference TRBV2 and TRBJ2-7): EPEVTQTPSHQVTQMGQEVILRCVPISNHLYFYWYRQILGQKVEFLVSFYNNEISEKSEIFDDQFSVERPDGSNFTLKIRSTKLEDSAMYFCASSQSLAEQYFGPGTRLTVT.